Below are 9 T cell receptor beta chains sequenced from a single sample in a study of cytomegalovirus exposure and HLA in healthy donors. Primers included in the PCR were 60 Vbeta and 13 Jbeta primers. Sequenced by immunoSEQ multiplex PCR; TCRdb stores in-frame clones only, minus some. The sample has 150,000 or so clones, approximately 82% seen once; the top ten hold roughly 3.2%. Sequenced material: PBMCs. These receptors were obtained from a man aged 18 to 29 in good health and CMV-seropositive.

In DNA form, the CDR3 reads TGTGCCAGCAGCTCCGGGACTACATACGAGCAGTACTTC. This codes for CASSSGTTYEQYF. This chain links TRBV5-4 with TRBJ2-7; 7 bases line up with TRBD2. The V and J ends lost 3 bases and 4 bases, in that order; junction bases with no gene match: 4. This CDR3 has 13 amino acids. The germline V gene encodes CDR1 SGHNT and CDR2 YYREEE (reference sequence). Using reference TRBV5-4 and TRBJ2-7 for the parts outside the CDR3, the full variable domain is ETGVTQSPTHLIKTRGQQVTLRCSSQSGHNTVSWYQQALGQGPQFIFQYYREEENGRGNFPPRFSGLQFPNYSSELNVNALELDDSALYLCASSSGTTYEQYFGPGTRLTVT.

The V gene is TRBV27, the J gene TRBJ1-2; 7 bases map to TRBD1. Per the germline V gene, CDR1 is MNHEY and CDR2 is SMNVEV (reference sequence). The J segment lost 4 bases and the V segment lost 4 bases, leaving 9 bases of the junction unmatched. The CDR3 has 15 amino acids. CDR3 nucleotide sequence: TGTGCCAGCAGTTCCCTTACAGGGGTACTCTATGGCTACACCTTC. Its protein product is CASSSLTGVLYGYTF.

This sequence joins TRBV2 and TRBJ1-4; D may be TRBD1 (6 bases). The CDR3 consists of 15 residues. Germline V gives CDR1 SNHLY, CDR2 FYNNEI. V lost 7 bases and J 0 bases, leaving 12 bases between the germline ends. DNA of the CDR3: TGTGCCAGCATCGCCAAGGGGGCAACTAATGAAAAACTGTTTTTT. It encodes CASIAKGATNEKLFF. Filled out from reference TRBV2 and TRBJ1-4, the complete variable domain reads EPEVTQTPSHQVTQMGQEVILRCVPISNHLYFYWYRQILGQKVEFLVSFYNNEISEKSEIFDDQFSVERPDGSNFTLKIRSTKLEDSAMYFCASIAKGATNEKLFFGSGTQLSVL.

The V call is TRBV6-5, the J call TRBJ2-1; 8 bases agree with TRBD2. The CDR3 runs to 16 residues. CDR1 and CDR2 from the germline V gene are MNHEY and SVGAGI. V was clipped by 4 bases and J by 2 bases; unmatched bases: 7. The CDR3 is CASSSTGLGPYNEQFF. CDR3 DNA sequence: TGTGCCAGCAGTTCGACGGGACTAGGCCCCTACAATGAGCAGTTCTTC.

This clone was recorded only once. The rearrangement uses TRBV27 and TRBJ1-2, with 8 bases identical to TRBD1. Germline CDR1 MNHEY, CDR2 SMNVEV (reference sequence). This CDR3 is built from 12 residues. The V and J ends lost 5 bases and 5 bases, in that order; junction bases with no gene match: 1. The CDR3 protein is CASSDRGYGYTF. The CDR3, as DNA: TGTGCCAGCAGTGACAGGGGATATGGCTACACCTTC.

This sequence joins TRBV27 and TRBJ2-3, with 11 bases lining up with TRBD2. V lost 5 bases to trimming and J lost 6 bases; unmatched junction nucleotides: 7. The CDR3 extends over 15 amino acids. In germline, CDR1 is MNHEY, CDR2 SMNVEV (reference sequence). The CDR3 here is CASSLGLAEGDTQYF. The CDR3 region has the DNA TGTGCCAGCAGTCTGGGACTAGCGGAGGGGGATACGCAGTATTTT.

This clone came up once. The rearrangement joins TRBV10-2 to TRBJ2-1, with D perhaps matching TRBD1 (6 bases). V was shortened by 10 bases and J by 5 bases, with 15 bases between the two germline ends. The CDR3 is 13 residues long. CDR1 is WSHSY, CDR2 SAAADI, per germline. The CDR3 reads CATWGTSHNEQFF. The CDR3 nucleotides are TGCGCCACCTGGGGGACATCTCACAATGAGCAGTTCTTC.

The gene calls are TRBV28 and TRBJ2-5; the match to TRBD2 covers 10 bases. With 4 bases clipped from V and 5 bases from J, the junction kept 16 bases outside the gene matches. The V gene's germline CDR1 is MDHEN and CDR2 SYDVKM. The CDR3 spans 18 residues. The CDR3 region is CASSSTGGSGRAWETQYF. The DNA for the CDR3 is TGTGCCAGCAGTTCCACCGGGGGGAGCGGGAGGGCCTGGGAGACCCAGTACTTC.

The chain uses TRBV4-2 and TRBJ2-7; TRBD1 matches 7 bases. V shed 0 bases and J 1 base; nucleotides not matched to a gene: 12. Germline lookup yields CDR1 LGHNA and CDR2 YNFKEQ. The CDR3 has 18 residues. The CDR3 DNA reads TGTGCCAGCAGCCAAGACCCCATGTCAACAGGGGCATCCTACGAGCAGTACTTC. Translating it yields CASSQDPMSTGASYEQYF.